The 24 T cell receptor beta chains below were found in one sample sequenced in a study of shared clonotypes between healthy human individuals. Profiling relied on immunoSEQ multiplex PCR, and the TCRdb table lists in-frame clones only, not all of them. The table lists about 1.9 million clones, 93% of them singletons, with over 1.5% in the top ten. CD45RO-negative CD8 cells positively selected for CCR7 made up the naive population, which excluded terminally differentiated effector memory CD45RA+ cells. Sequencing input: naive CD8+ T cells from PBMCs. The receptors originated from a man aged 18 to 30 in good health. Some clones in this sample may be carry-over from other donors' samples.

The rearrangement links TRBV2 to TRBJ2-1; the D is unclear. Germline V CDR1 and CDR2: SNHLY, FYNNEI. V gave up 1 base and J gave up 0 bases, with 4 bases separating them. The CDR3 spans 14 residues. The CDR3 sequence is CASSEGVSYNEQFF. The CDR3 DNA sequence: TGTGCCAGCAGTGAAGGGGTCTCCTACAATGAGCAGTTCTTC.

The chain employs TRBV15 and TRBJ2-1, with 11 bases aligning to TRBD2. Germline V gene lookup returns CDR1 LNHNV and CDR2 YYDKDF (reference sequence). V shed 5 bases, J shed 7 bases, and the junction held 7 bases outside the gene matches. The CDR3 consists of 15 residues. CDR3 residues: CATSDTSGSWNEQFF. CDR3 bases: TGTGCCACCAGCGATACTAGCGGGAGTTGGAATGAGCAGTTCTTC.

V usage is TRBV10-3 and J usage is TRBJ2-7, with TRBD2 matching over 10 bases. Germline loops: CDR1 ENHRY, CDR2 SYGVKD. The CDR3 consists of 14 residues. With 5 bases clipped from V and 5 bases from J, the junction kept 6 bases outside the gene matches. This chain's CDR3 is CAISRGTSDNEQYF. Here the CDR3 DNA reads TGTGCCATCAGTCGAGGGACTAGCGATAACGAGCAGTACTTC.

The chain uses TRBV14 and TRBJ2-7; D remains ambiguous. Germline V gene sequence: CDR1 SGHDN, CDR2 FVKESK. V was pared by 0 bases and J by 3 bases, with 6 bases between. This CDR3 has 13 residues. The CDR3, as DNA: TGTGCCAGCAGCCAAGACTACTACTACGAGCAGTACTTC. It encodes CASSQDYYYEQYF.

This clone was counted only a few times. In the same sample, other DNA sequences code for this CDR3. The chain joins TRBV9 to TRBJ2-7; 12 nucleotides line up with TRBD1. Unmatched junction bases numbered 1, after V lost 2 bases and J lost 4 bases. Germline V gene data show CDR1 as SGDLS and CDR2 as YYNGEE. The CDR3 consists of 14 residues. This chain's CDR3 is CASSVGQGAYEQYF. Here the CDR3 DNA reads TGTGCCAGCAGCGTGGGACAGGGGGCTTACGAGCAGTACTTC.

This chain joins TRBV4-1 and TRBJ2-5, with 7 bases aligning to TRBD1. The J call is uncertain, as TRBJ2-7 better fits the DNA end. The CDR3 spans 15 residues. In germline, CDR1 is MGHRA, CDR2 YSYEKL. As DNA, the CDR3 is TGCGCCAGCAGCCAAACGACAGGGACGGACTACGAGCAGTACTTC. Its protein product is CASSQTTGTDYEQYF.

This chain joins TRBV9 and TRBJ2-1; 10 bases fit TRBD2. This CDR3 comprises 16 residues. CDR1 SGDLS and CDR2 YYNGEE come from the germline V gene. The V segment lost 3 bases and the J segment 3 bases; nucleotides outside the gene matches: 6. This chain's CDR3 is CASSAIAGGFYNEQFF. The CDR3 DNA reads TGTGCCAGCAGCGCGATAGCGGGAGGCTTCTACAATGAGCAGTTCTTC.

V gene TRBV5-4 combines with J gene TRBJ2-3; weak D call: TRBD1 (6 bases). CDR1 is SGHNT, CDR2 YYREEE, per germline (reference sequence). The CDR3 consists of 16 residues. Between the trimmed V and J ends, which lost 4 bases and 0 bases, there was a span of 15 bases. The CDR3: CASSEPGTLSTDTQYF. The CDR3 region has the DNA TGTGCCAGCAGCGAACCCGGGACACTTAGCACAGATACGCAGTATTTT.

The V call is TRBV6-6, the J call TRBJ2-2, with D possibly being TRBD1 (5 bases). V was clipped by 5 bases and J by 4 bases, with 11 bases between them. CDR3 length equals 14 residues. Looked up from germline, CDR1 is MNHNY and CDR2 is SVGAGI (reference sequence). CDR3 DNA sequence: TGTGCCAGCAGTACATCCAGGGCCACCGGGGAGCTGTTTTTT. Residues: CASSTSRATGELFF.

About this clone itself: Other DNA sequences in this sample translate to the same CDR3. The genes are TRBV28 and TRBJ2-1, with TRBD2 matching over 10 bases. V lost 4 bases, J lost 3 bases, and 3 bases stayed unmatched. Germline V gives CDR1 MDHEN, CDR2 SYDVKM. The CDR3 has 15 amino acids. CDR3 nucleotide sequence: TGTGCCAGCAGTTCTTGGACTAGCGGCTACAATGAGCAGTTCTTC. It yields the protein CASSSWTSGYNEQFF.

This clone was seen more than once but under ten times. V gene TRBV13 combines with J gene TRBJ1-1; D unresolved. The germline V gene has CDR1 PRHDT and CDR2 FYEKMQ (reference sequence). This CDR3 region has 13 residues. V lost 4 bases and J lost 0, with 6 bases in between. The CDR3 loop reads CASSSRLNTEAFF. The DNA of the CDR3 is TGTGCCAGCAGCTCCCGTTTGAACACTGAAGCTTTCTTT.

This chain connects TRBV18 to TRBJ2-2; D ambiguous. This CDR3 is 16 amino acids long. Germline CDR1 KGHSH, CDR2 LQKENI. The V end was cut by 2 bases, the J end by 6 bases, with 16 bases between. The CDR3 spells CASSPEHRLQPGELFF. The DNA for the CDR3 is TGTGCCAGCTCACCAGAGCACCGACTCCAACCCGGGGAGCTGTTTTTT.

This clone occurred once. The chain uses TRBV19 and TRBJ2-1, with 14 bases identical to TRBD2. Germline V gene data show CDR1 as LNHDA and CDR2 as SQIVND (reference sequence). Trimming at V came to 4 bases and at J to 4 bases, leaving 6 bases not matched to a gene. The CDR3 runs 17 residues. DNA of the CDR3: TGTGCCAGTAGTAGCCGGACTAGCGGGAGGATTTACAATGAGCAGTTCTTC. Translation: CASSSRTSGRIYNEQFF. The full variable domain, rest sourced from reference TRBV19 and TRBJ2-1, is DGGITQSPKYLFRKEGQNVTLSCEQNLNHDAMYWYRQDPGQGLRLIYYSQIVNDFQKGDIAEGYSVSREKKESFPLTVTSAQKNPTAFYLCASSSRTSGRIYNEQFFGPGTRLTVL.

This rearrangement joins TRBV25-1 to TRBJ2-1; D is uncertain. Germline values: CDR1 MGHDK, CDR2 SYGVNS. V was clipped by 5 bases and J by 8 bases, with 13 bases between them. There are 13 residues in the CDR3. This chain's CDR3 is CASSYLSSDEQFF. In DNA, the CDR3 is TGTGCCAGCAGTTACCTGAGCTCGGATGAGCAGTTCTTC.

The genes are TRBV19 and TRBJ2-1, with 7 bases fitting TRBD2. Germline trimming cut 1 base from V and 9 bases from J; bases unmatched to any gene: 6. The CDR3 covers 14 residues. Germline loops: CDR1 LNHDA, CDR2 SQIVND (reference sequence). The CDR3 DNA reads as TGTGCCAGTAGTATAGGGACGACGGGAGGTGAGCAGTTCTTC. Translation gives CASSIGTTGGEQFF.

The V call is TRBV4-3, the J call TRBJ2-7; TRBD1 is a possible D gene (6 bases). V shed 4 bases and J shed 2 bases, with 12 bases lying between them. From germline, CDR1 is LGHNA and CDR2 YSLEER. The CDR3 is 14 amino acids. CDR3 sequence: CASSPSGTTYEQYF. The CDR3 nucleotides are TGCGCCAGCAGCCCATCCGGGACAACCTACGAGCAGTACTTC.

The rearrangement links TRBV7-6 to TRBJ2-2; the D gene is possibly TRBD2 (5 bases). Germline V CDR1 and CDR2: SGHVS, FNYEAQ. This CDR3 comprises 15 residues. V lost 4 bases to trimming and J lost 5 bases, with 14 bases between them. CDR3 DNA: TGTGCCAGCAGCTCCCTCCGTGAGGGAACCGGGGAGCTGTTTTTT. Its translation is CASSSLREGTGELFF.

This clone appeared a single time. J is TRBJ2-3 and V is TRBV19, with 7 bases fitting TRBD1. The length of the CDR3 is 15 residues. CDR1 and CDR2 from the germline V gene are LNHDA and SQIVND (reference sequence). V lost 5 bases and J lost 1; bases outside the gene matches: 6. The CDR3 loop is CASSEPGGGTDTQYF. DNA for the CDR3: TGTGCCAGTAGTGAGCCAGGGGGAGGCACAGATACGCAGTATTTT.

The V gene is TRBV6-1, the J gene TRBJ1-2; D unresolved. The CDR3 has 14 amino acids. V was clipped by 3 bases and J by 5 bases, with 13 bases between them. The germline V gene has CDR1 MNHNS and CDR2 SASEGT. The chain's CDR3 is CASSDSHGRYGYTF. DNA for the CDR3: TGTGCCAGCAGTGACTCGCATGGCAGATATGGCTACACCTTC.

The gene calls are TRBV7-9 and TRBJ2-7; D remains unclear. Germline assignment: CDR1 SEHNR and CDR2 FQNEAQ (reference sequence). Trimming shortened V by 2 bases and J by 2 bases, and 13 bases separated the two germline ends. This CDR3 contains 15 residues. The CDR3 DNA reads as TGTGCCAGCAGCTTATCGCCGGGCCAGGCCTACGAGCAGTACTTC. It specifies CASSLSPGQAYEQYF.

Worth noting for this clone: The same CDR3 arises from other DNA sequences in this sample as well. The V and J genes are TRBV28 and TRBJ2-1; D unclear. V was clipped by 5 bases and J by 0 bases, with 8 bases between them. Germline-derived CDR1 and CDR2 are MDHEN and SYDVKM. This CDR3 has 14 residues. CDR3 amino acids: CASSLTDSYNEQFF. CDR3 bases: TGTGCCAGCAGTCTGACTGACTCCTACAATGAGCAGTTCTTC.

V gene TRBV28 combines with J gene TRBJ2-7; 7 bases match TRBD1. Looked up from germline, CDR1 is MDHEN and CDR2 is SYDVKM. The trim removed 4 bases at V and 2 bases at J, leaving 5 bases unmatched. The CDR3 has 14 residues. CDR3 bases: TGTGCCAGCAGTTCGACGGGACAGCCCTACGAGCAGTACTTC. It yields the protein CASSSTGQPYEQYF.

The rearrangement uses TRBV7-2 and TRBJ1-4, with D tentatively TRBD1 (5 bases). V shed 5 bases and J shed 4 bases, with 20 bases lying between them. This CDR3 region has 17 residues. Germline V gene lookup returns CDR1 SGHTA and CDR2 FQGNSA. This CDR3 reads CASSPRDGGVYNEKLFF. Here the CDR3 DNA reads TGTGCCAGCAGCCCTCGGGACGGCGGCGTATATAATGAAAAACTGTTTTTT.

This clone occurred once. This CDR3 is CASSQALQGHANTIYF. The CDR3 DNA reads TGCGCCAGCAGCCAAGCACTACAGGGGCACGCAAACACCATATATTTT. J is TRBJ1-3 and V is TRBV4-1; TRBD1 aligns across 7 bases. Germline V CDR1 and CDR2: MGHRA, YSYEKL. The CDR3 spans 16 residues. V lost 1 base, J lost 6 bases, and 9 bases stayed unmatched.